The 25 T cell receptor beta chains given below trace back to one sample, sequenced in a study of OX40 agonist ivuxolimab in advanced cancers. Method: immunoSEQ multiplex PCR; TCRdb's copy keeps in-frame clones and lacks some. The sample records more than 60,000 clones, about 85% being singletons. Here the sequenced sample was CD4+ or CD8+ T cells sorted from blood, taken in a trial of the OX40 agonist ivuxolimab. The receptor set was obtained from an adult with an advanced solid tumor such as melanoma, head and neck, liver or kidney cancer.

The V call is TRBV2, the J call TRBJ2-5; D is possibly TRBD2 (5 bases). Looked up from germline, CDR1 is SNHLY and CDR2 is FYNNEI. The CDR3 has 14 residues. V was pared by 7 bases and J by 0 bases, with 12 bases between. The DNA of the CDR3 is TGTGCCAGCATCCCTAGCCCGTACCAAGAGACCCAGTACTTC. Protein: CASIPSPYQETQYF.

This chain links TRBV27 with TRBJ1-6, with TRBD1 matching over 8 bases. Looked up from germline, CDR1 is MNHEY and CDR2 is SMNVEV (reference sequence). The CDR3 runs to 14 residues. The ends lost 6 bases at V and 7 bases at J; junction bases unmatched: 5. CDR3 amino acids: CASRAGGRNSPLHF. The CDR3 DNA follows: TGTGCCAGCAGGGCAGGGGGCAGAAATTCACCCCTCCACTTT.

The chain combines TRBV7-9 with TRBJ2-1; D gene uncertain. Per the germline V gene, CDR1 is SEHNR and CDR2 is FQNEAQ (reference sequence). V was cut by 8 bases and J by 10 bases, with 18 bases left in between. The CDR3 has 13 residues. CDR3 sequence reads: CASLDGTQWEQFF. The DNA for the CDR3 is TGTGCCAGCCTAGACGGTACGCAATGGGAGCAGTTCTTC.

Details on this clone: Sequence at one end of the junction differs from germline and may be a read error. This rearrangement joins TRBV7-2 to TRBJ1-2; D is unresolved. Germline CDR1 and CDR2: SGHTA and FQGNSA. The CDR3 covers 13 residues. CDR3 bases: TGTGCCAGCGGCTTGACGGGTACCTATGGCTACACCTTC. Translating it yields CASGLTGTYGYTF.

The chain uses TRBV7-2 and TRBJ2-3; D perhaps matches TRBD1 (6 bases). The germline V gene has CDR1 SGHTA and CDR2 FQGNSA. Deletions cut 1 base from V and 2 bases from J, with 10 bases between. The CDR3 consists of 15 residues. In DNA form, the CDR3 reads TGTGCCAGCAGCTTAGGCGGACAGTTCACAGATACGCAGTATTTT. Protein sequence: CASSLGGQFTDTQYF.

This sequence joins TRBV5-1 and TRBJ1-4, with 11 bases aligning to TRBD1. Per the germline V gene, CDR1 is SGHRS and CDR2 is YFSETQ. This CDR3 is built from 16 residues. J gave up 8 bases and V 4 bases, and 10 bases lay outside the gene matches. The DNA for the CDR3 is TGCGCCAGCAGCCGCGCCGGGACAGGGGGACTGGAAAAACTGTTTTTT. The encoded protein is CASSRAGTGGLEKLFF.

The chain combines TRBV15 with TRBJ1-2; D is ambiguous. V lost 4 bases and J lost 8, with 8 bases in between. The CDR3 consists of 11 residues. The V gene's germline CDR1 is LNHNV and CDR2 YYDKDF (reference sequence). Here the CDR3 reads CATSKIWGYTF. In nucleotides, the CDR3 is TGTGCCACCAGCAAAATCTGGGGCTACACCTTC.

The rearrangement joins TRBV7-9 to TRBJ1-5; no clear D gene. The germline V gene has CDR1 SEHNR and CDR2 FQNEAQ (reference sequence). Trimming removed 1 base from V and 2 bases from J, with 9 bases in between. The length of the CDR3 is 15 residues. CDR3: CASSLDGEGNQPQHF. The CDR3, as DNA: TGTGCCAGCAGCTTAGACGGGGAGGGCAATCAGCCCCAGCATTTT.

In its sample, this clone was seen a few times. The chain uses TRBV5-1 and TRBJ2-7, with TRBD1 as a possible D gene (6 bases). Germline CDR1 and CDR2: SGHRS and YFSETQ. V lost 0 bases, J lost 5 bases, and 12 bases lay in between. The CDR3 extends over 14 amino acids. The CDR3 DNA sequence: TGCGCCAGCAGCTTGGCGACAGGTGGCCACGAGCAGTACTTC. Translating it yields CASSLATGGHEQYF.

The gene calls are TRBV7-2 and TRBJ1-2, with D hard to call. Per germline, CDR1 SGHTA and CDR2 FQGNSA. V lost 2 bases to trimming and J lost 4 bases, with 8 bases between them. CDR3 length: 13 amino acids. The CDR3 region has the DNA TGTGCCAGCAGCTTATTGGTGAGCTATGGCTACACCTTC. Its protein is CASSLLVSYGYTF. The variable domain in full, with the rest retrieved from reference TRBV7-2 and TRBJ1-2, is GAGVSQSPSNKVTEKGKDVELRCDPISGHTALYWYRQSLGQGLEFLIYFQGNSAPDKSGLPSDRFSAERTGGSVSTLTIQRTQQEDSAVYLCASSLLVSYGYTFGSGTRLTVV.

The chain employs TRBV4-2 and TRBJ2-2; D may be TRBD1 or TRBD2 (6 bases each). This CDR3 region has 13 residues. The V gene lost 11 bases and the J gene lost 1 base, with 11 bases spanning the gap. Germline assignment: CDR1 LGHNA and CDR2 YNFKEQ. The CDR3 here is CASGAGNTGELFF. CDR3 DNA: TGTGCCTCGGGGGCGGGGAACACCGGGGAGCTGTTTTTT.

V and J are TRBV7-3 and TRBJ1-2; TRBD1 is a possible D gene (5 bases). The CDR3 length is 12 residues. Per the germline V gene, CDR1 is SGHTA and CDR2 is FQGTGA. Trimming pared 6 bases from V and 13 bases from J, leaving 18 bases between. The CDR3 bases are TGTGCCAGCAGTTTCGCAGACAGTAACTTCACCTTC. Its protein is CASSFADSNFTF.

The rearrangement joins TRBV5-1 to TRBJ2-7; no reliable D call. Looked up from germline, CDR1 is SGHRS and CDR2 is YFSETQ. Trimming took 0 bases from V and 1 from J, leaving 8 bases between them. CDR3 size: 14 residues. In DNA form, the CDR3 reads TGCGCCAGCAGCTTGGAAGGGATGTCCTACGAGCAGTACTTC. Its protein product is CASSLEGMSYEQYF.

The chain links TRBV7-2 to TRBJ2-3, with D unclear. This CDR3 has 15 residues. Germline-derived CDR1 and CDR2 are SGHTA and FQGNSA. V was trimmed by 2 bases and J by 0 bases, leaving 9 bases between them. The CDR3 DNA follows: TGTGCCAGCAGCTTAAGGGCCAGTAGCACAGATACGCAGTATTTT. This translates into CASSLRASSTDTQYF.

This clone was found once. The chain couples TRBV7-3 to TRBJ2-3; D not certain. This CDR3 has 12 amino acids. V was trimmed by 3 bases and J by 6 bases, leaving 7 bases between them. Per the germline V gene, CDR1 is SGHTA and CDR2 is FQGTGA. The CDR3 coding sequence is TGTGCCAGCAGCTTGGACGGGGATACGCAGTATTTT. Its protein product is CASSLDGDTQYF.

The V and J genes are TRBV25-1 and TRBJ2-3; 10 bases line up with TRBD1. This CDR3 spans 15 amino acids. V gave up 1 base and J gave up 4 bases; unmatched junction bases: 2. The V gene's germline CDR1 is MGHDK and CDR2 SYGVNS. The CDR3, as DNA: TGTGCCAGCAGTGAATGGGACAGGGGCCCAGATACGCAGTATTTT. Its protein is CASSEWDRGPDTQYF.

V usage is TRBV5-1 and J usage is TRBJ2-2, with 9 bases matching TRBD1. This CDR3 has 15 amino acids. Germline trimming cut 2 bases from V and 4 bases from J; bases unmatched to any gene: 3. Germline V gene lookup returns CDR1 SGHRS and CDR2 YFSETQ. The CDR3 is CASSFLTGGTGELFF. CDR3 sequence (DNA): TGCGCCAGCAGCTTCCTGACAGGGGGCACCGGGGAGCTGTTTTTT.

J is TRBJ2-7 and V is TRBV4-2; D remains ambiguous. V gave up 0 bases and J gave up 1 base, with 7 bases separating them. The CDR3 has 14 residues. CDR1 and CDR2 from the germline V gene are LGHNA and YNFKEQ. The CDR3 bases are TGTGCCAGCAGCCAAGACACCACTTCCTACGAGCAGTACTTC. Encoded protein: CASSQDTTSYEQYF.

The V call is TRBV9, the J call TRBJ2-3; D is unclear. This CDR3 comprises 15 residues. The germline V gene has CDR1 SGDLS and CDR2 YYNGEE. The ends were cut back, 0 bases at V and 3 bases at J, with 11 bases in the middle. Here the CDR3 DNA reads TGTGCCAGCAGCGTAGGGGCTTTGGGGACAGATACGCAGTATTTT. Residues: CASSVGALGTDTQYF.

The J gene is TRBJ2-2, the V gene TRBV5-6, with D tentatively TRBD1 (5 bases). Germline CDR1 reads SGHDT; CDR2 reads YYEEEE. The CDR3 is 16 amino acids. V was trimmed by 3 bases and J by 1 base, leaving 13 bases between them. The CDR3 is CASSWGTPGNTGELFF. The CDR3 coding sequence is TGTGCCAGCAGCTGGGGCACCCCAGGGAACACCGGGGAGCTGTTTTTT.

V usage is TRBV9 and J usage is TRBJ2-1; D unresolved. CDR3 length equals 15 residues. The germline V and J ends were trimmed by 4 bases and 2 bases, with 13 bases remaining between them. Germline V gives CDR1 SGDLS, CDR2 YYNGEE. The DNA of the CDR3 is TGTGCCAGCAGCCCGCAAGGACCGGCCTACAATGAGCAGTTCTTC. This sequence encodes CASSPQGPAYNEQFF.

V gene TRBV7-9 combines with J gene TRBJ2-5, with 11 nucleotides matching TRBD2. The CDR3 runs to 16 residues. V lost 2 bases and J lost 0; bases outside the gene matches: 2. CDR1 is SEHNR and CDR2 is FQNEAQ in the germline V gene (reference sequence). CDR3 sequence: CASSLSSGGNQETQYF. In DNA form, the CDR3 reads TGTGCCAGCAGCTTATCTAGCGGGGGGAACCAAGAGACCCAGTACTTC.

This clone occurred once. V gene TRBV5-1 combines with J gene TRBJ2-4; D is unclear. The CDR3 is 15 residues long. From germline, CDR1 is SGHRS and CDR2 YFSETQ. V dropped 0 bases and J dropped 9 bases, with 16 bases sitting between them. CDR3 DNA sequence: TGCGCCAGCAGCTTGGTTGGGGATGGGGTAGGCATTCAGTACTTC. The encoded protein is CASSLVGDGVGIQYF. The full variable domain, completed using reference TRBV5-1 and TRBJ2-4, is KAGVTQTPRYLIKTRGQQVTLSCSPISGHRSVSWYQQTPGQGLQFLFEYFSETQRNKGNFPGRFSGRQFSNSRSEMNVSTLELGDSALYLCASSLVGDGVGIQYFGAGTRLSVL.

The rearrangement links TRBV4-1 to TRBJ1-3; 10 bases fit TRBD1. Germline-derived CDR1 and CDR2 are MGHRA and YSYEKL. The length of the CDR3 is 16 residues. Unmatched junction bases numbered 2, after V lost 0 bases and J lost 3 bases. The CDR3 is CASSQDGTGVGNTIYF. The CDR3 nucleotides read TGCGCCAGCAGCCAAGATGGGACAGGGGTTGGAAACACCATATATTTT.

V is TRBV2 and J is TRBJ2-3, with D possibly being TRBD1 or TRBD2 (5 bases each). The germline V and J ends were trimmed by 4 bases and 5 bases, with 10 bases remaining between them. Per the germline V gene, CDR1 is SNHLY and CDR2 is FYNNEI. CDR3 length: 13 residues. CDR3 coding DNA: TGTGCCAGCAGTGGCACTAGGGGAGATACGCAGTATTTT. It codes for CASSGTRGDTQYF.